This T cell receptor beta chain emerged from a study of blood T cell repertoires in COVID-19. The assay was immunoSEQ multiplex PCR, and TCRdb's table has in-frame clones only and misses some. The table lists roughly 100,000 clones, around 75% of them singletons, with 0.9% in the top ten. This CDR3 is 15 amino acids long. Germline loops: CDR1 SNHLY, CDR2 FYNNEI. Trimming took off 3 bases at V and 2 bases at J, with 11 bases between the two ends. The receptor was isolated from a human donor with acute or convalescent COVID-19. The donor label of this sample is uncertain. The chain recombines TRBV2 with TRBJ1-3; unclear D gene. Material: peripheral blood. DNA of the CDR3: TGTGCCAGCAGTGACTCTTCTCCCGCTGGAAACACCATATATTTT. Its protein is CASSDSSPAGNTIYF.